These 19 T cell receptor beta chains originate from one sample sequenced in a study of blood T cell repertoires in COVID-19. TCRdb's copy holds only in-frame clones and misses some; the assay was immunoSEQ multiplex PCR. The sample consists of some 350,000 clones, about 90% of them appearing once. The sample was PBMCs or T cells enriched from blood (not recorded which). The origin of the receptors is a woman aged 30 to 39 who had recovered from COVID-19.

Details on this clone: The same CDR3 is also encoded by other DNA sequences in this sample. CDR3 in amino acids: CASSLRGTEAFF. The CDR3 region has the DNA TGTGCCAGCAGTTTACGGGGAACTGAAGCTTTCTTT. This chain links TRBV12-3 or TRBV12-4 with TRBJ1-1; D is unresolved. The CDR3 has 12 amino acids. The V gene lost 2 bases and the J gene lost 5 bases, with 6 bases spanning the gap.

The chain joins TRBV2 to TRBJ1-1; D is unclear. Trimming removed 5 bases from V and 11 bases from J, with 15 bases in between. The CDR3 extends over 12 amino acids. The V gene's germline CDR1 is SNHLY and CDR2 FYNNEI. This CDR3 is CASSQTAMEAFF. The CDR3 nucleotides read TGTGCCAGCAGTCAGACGGCAATGGAGGCTTTCTTT.

The CDR3 spells CASSHVTGADRNQPQHF. The CDR3 nucleotides read TGTGCCAGCAGCCATGTGACAGGGGCCGACCGTAATCAGCCCCAGCATTTT. The chain couples TRBV3-1 (or the pseudogene TRBV3-2) to TRBJ1-5; 8 bases agree with TRBD1. The CDR3 runs to 17 residues. Germline lookup yields CDR1 LGHDT and CDR2 YNNKEL (reference sequence). V trimming: 3 bases; J trimming: 4 bases; junction bases outside the gene matches: 11.

This clone was picked up a small number of times. The chain combines TRBV2 with TRBJ1-5; D gene unclear. V shed 6 bases and J shed 3 bases, with 12 bases lying between them. The CDR3 is 14 residues long. The germline V gene encodes CDR1 SNHLY and CDR2 FYNNEI. The CDR3 DNA reads as TGTGCCAGCAGGAAGACATTCACCAATCAGCCCCAGCATTTT. Protein product: CASRKTFTNQPQHF.

The rearrangement joins TRBV10-3 to TRBJ2-1; 8 nucleotides align to TRBD2. CDR3 length: 15 residues. J gave up 0 bases and V 10 bases, and 8 bases lay outside the gene matches. CDR1 ENHRY and CDR2 SYGVKD come from the germline V gene. The CDR3: CATRGGVSSYNEQFF. The CDR3 DNA is TGTGCCACACGGGGGGGGGTGAGCTCCTACAATGAGCAGTTCTTC.

The chain has TRBV15 and TRBJ2-3, with 7 bases aligning to TRBD2. Unmatched junction bases numbered 3, after V lost 5 bases and J lost 4 bases. Germline CDR1 reads LNHNV; CDR2 reads YYDKDF (reference sequence). The CDR3 length is 13 residues. The CDR3: CATSDRGADTQYF. The CDR3 DNA reads TGTGCCACCAGCGACCGGGGGGCAGATACGCAGTATTTT. Based on the CDR3 plus reference TRBV15 and TRBJ2-3, the full variable domain is DAMVIQNPRYQVTQFGKPVTLSCSQTLNHNVMYWYQQKSSQAPKLLFHYYDKDFNNEADTPDNFQSRRPNTSFCFLDIRSPGLGDTAMYLCATSDRGADTQYFGPGTRLTVL.

This clone has just one count. The rearrangement links TRBV6-5 to TRBJ1-1; TRBD1 agrees at 7 bases. The CDR3 consists of 14 residues. The V gene end was trimmed by 5 bases and the J gene end by 3 bases; junction bases not matched to a gene: 6. Germline V CDR1 and CDR2: MNHEY, SVGAGI. The DNA for the CDR3 is TGTGCCAGCAGTAATGGACAGGCCCACACTGAAGCTTTCTTT. This translates into CASSNGQAHTEAFF.

This chain joins TRBV28 and TRBJ1-3, with 8 bases lining up with TRBD1. This CDR3 spans 15 amino acids. The V gene end was trimmed by 1 base and the J gene end by 4 bases; junction bases not matched to a gene: 3. The germline CDR1 and CDR2 sequences are MDHEN and SYDVKM. The CDR3 sequence: CASSLSGTGGNTIYF. CDR3 coding DNA: TGTGCCAGCAGTTTATCCGGGACAGGAGGAAACACCATATATTTT.

The rearrangement uses TRBV19 and TRBJ1-4; D gene ambiguous. Germline CDR1 LNHDA, CDR2 SQIVND (reference sequence). V was shortened by 5 bases and J by 0 bases, with 10 bases between the two germline ends. The CDR3 sequence is 15 residues long. The CDR3 DNA is TGTGCCAGTAGTCCCTTCGGGGCAACTAATGAAAAACTGTTTTTT. It codes for CASSPFGATNEKLFF.

CDR3 in amino acids: CASSVTSGGHLYEQYF. CDR3 nucleotides: TGTGCCAGCAGCGTAACTAGCGGGGGGCACCTCTACGAGCAGTACTTC. V is TRBV9 and J is TRBJ2-7, with TRBD2 matching over 12 bases. This CDR3 comprises 16 residues. The J segment lost 3 bases and the V segment lost 1 base, leaving 5 bases of the junction unmatched. Looked up from germline, CDR1 is SGDLS and CDR2 is YYNGEE.

The chain is built from TRBV12-2 and TRBJ2-7; TRBD2 is taken as the D call from the table, unchecked against the DNA. TRBV12-2 is termed a pseudogene. The CDR3 is 17 residues long. CDR3 sequence: CASRFSGWLAEKYEQYF. CDR3 in DNA: TGTGCAAGTCGCTTCTCTGGTTGGCTAGCGGAAAAATACGAGCAGTACTTC.

In its sample, this clone was seen once. This chain uses TRBV28 with TRBJ1-2; 9 bases map to TRBD1. Germline assignment: CDR1 MDHEN and CDR2 SYDVKM. Germline trimming cut 8 bases from V and 4 bases from J; bases unmatched to any gene: 14. CDR3 size: 16 residues. Here the CDR3 reads CASAPARDREGYGYTF. CDR3 sequence (DNA): TGTGCCAGCGCACCAGCCCGGGACAGGGAGGGCTATGGCTACACCTTC.

V and J are TRBV6-1 and TRBJ2-7; D possibly corresponds to TRBD1 (5 bases). Germline assignment: CDR1 MNHNS and CDR2 SASEGT. CDR3 length equals 16 residues. V was clipped by 2 bases and J by 1 base, with 15 bases between them. The CDR3 here is CASSEWGSYPSYEQYF. The CDR3 DNA is TGTGCCAGCAGTGAATGGGGCAGCTATCCTTCCTACGAGCAGTACTTC.

This chain connects TRBV9 to TRBJ2-1; possible D gene TRBD2, 6 bases. There are 17 residues in the CDR3. With 0 bases removed from V and 2 bases from J, the gap between germline ends came to 15 bases. Germline CDR1 is SGDLS and CDR2 is YYNGEE. CDR3 nucleotide sequence: TGTGCCAGCAGCGTAGAGGAGGGAGCCCCCCCCTACAATGAGCAGTTCTTC. Its translation: CASSVEEGAPPYNEQFF.

V gene TRBV3-1 (or the pseudogene TRBV3-2) combines with J gene TRBJ2-5; 8 bases map to TRBD1. CDR1 LGHDT and CDR2 YNNKEL come from the germline V gene (reference sequence). V trimming: 5 bases; J trimming: 5 bases; junction bases outside the gene matches: 7. This CDR3 has 14 amino acids. CDR3: CASSLTRGLETQYF. CDR3 bases: TGTGCCAGCAGCTTGACCAGGGGGCTGGAGACCCAGTACTTC.

In the case of this clone: Other nucleotide sequences in the sample specify the same CDR3. The chain carries TRBV7-9 and TRBJ1-4; TRBD1 matches at 11 bases. CDR3 size: 16 residues. Germline V gene sequence: CDR1 SEHNR, CDR2 FQNEAQ (reference sequence). V was pared by 5 bases and J by 3 bases, with 5 bases of the junction left unmatched. The CDR3 loop reads CASSPGQGAANEKLFF. The DNA for the CDR3 is TGTGCCAGCAGCCCCGGACAGGGGGCGGCTAATGAAAAACTGTTTTTT.

The chain couples TRBV9 to TRBJ2-2; D is unresolved. CDR3 length equals 17 residues. The V end was cut by 4 bases, the J end by 4 bases, with 20 bases between. Germline V gene sequence: CDR1 SGDLS, CDR2 YYNGEE. The chain's CDR3 is CASSQPRVESGTGELFF. CDR3 bases: TGTGCCAGCAGCCAACCAAGAGTAGAGTCGGGCACCGGGGAGCTGTTTTTT.

The chain carries TRBV13 and TRBJ1-5, with no clear D. Germline V gene sequence: CDR1 PRHDT, CDR2 FYEKMQ (reference sequence). This CDR3 region has 15 residues. The ends were cut back, 0 bases at V and 0 bases at J, with 6 bases in the middle. This chain's CDR3 is CASSLGPNSNQPQHF. As DNA, the CDR3 is TGTGCCAGCAGCTTAGGACCTAATAGCAATCAGCCCCAGCATTTT.

The rearrangement uses TRBV7-3 and TRBJ1-6; TRBD1 is a possible D gene (6 bases). The V gene's germline CDR1 is SGHTA and CDR2 FQGTGA. The CDR3 consists of 15 residues. V was pared by 2 bases and J by 6 bases, with 11 bases between. CDR3 in amino acids: CASSLFPGANSPLHF. The CDR3 region has the DNA TGTGCCAGCAGCTTATTCCCAGGGGCTAATTCACCCCTCCACTTT.